This TCR beta chain stems from a study of T-cell reconstitution after alpha-beta-depleted transplantation in children. Preparation of the TCRbeta library involved a method that used unique molecular identifiers. Each CDR3 protein is one row after TCRdb ran MiXCR on the PCR reads. Of about 340,000 distinct CDR3 sequences in the sample, 13% were seen once. V shed 4 bases and J shed 7 bases, with 12 bases lying between them. From germline, CDR1 is SGHRS and CDR2 YFSETQ. This CDR3 contains 12 residues. The genes are TRBV5-1 and TRBJ2-7; D is unresolved. The receptor comes from a human donor who donated a stem cell graft to a child with Fanconi anemia. The sequences come from PBMCs, collected from the stem cell graft. CDR3 bases: TGCGCCAGCAGCCCCGCGCAGAGGGAGCAGTACTTC. Translated, it gives CASSPAQREQYF. Combining the CDR3 with reference TRBV5-1 and TRBJ2-7 gives the whole variable domain KAGVTQTPRYLIKTRGQQVTLSCSPISGHRSVSWYQQTPGQGLQFLFEYFSETQRNKGNFPGRFSGRQFSNSRSEMNVSTLELGDSALYLCASSPAQREQYFGPGTRLTVT.